The present entry profiles one T cell receptor (beta chain) with its context. The assay was immunoSEQ multiplex PCR, and TCRdb's table has in-frame clones only and misses some. The sample yields about 280,000 clones, under 90% seen once. This specimen comes from a study of blood T cell repertoires in COVID-19. About the study: Sites across the United States, Italy and Spain contributed samples from acute and convalescent COVID-19.

The source material was peripheral blood. The origin of this receptor is a woman between 50 and 59 years old who had recovered from COVID-19.

The CDR3 loop reads CASRLADGQASSYNSPLHF. CDR3 nucleotides: TGTGCAAGTCGCTTAGCAGACGGACAGGCGAGCTCCTATAATTCACCCCTCCACTTT. V gene TRBV12-2 combines with J gene TRBJ1-6; TRBD1 is taken as the D call from the table, unchecked against the DNA. TRBV12-2 is a pseudogene. This CDR3 spans 19 amino acids.